One and the same sample provided the 5 T cell receptor beta chains below, sequenced in a study of T cell responses to AZD1222 COVID-19 vaccine. Repertoires were generated with immunoSEQ multiplex PCR, while TCRdb's copy carries only in-frame clones and drops some. The sample has 65,000 to 85,000 clones, approximately 83% seen once. The specimen was peripheral blood, collected 28 days after the second AZD1222 dose. These receptors originate from an adult who received the AZD1222 COVID-19 vaccine.

The CDR3 nucleotides read TGTGCCAGGGCAAGAAATTCACCCCTCCACTTT. Its protein is CARARNSPLHF. The rearrangement joins TRBV6-5 to TRBJ1-6; no firm D call. Germline V gene lookup returns CDR1 MNHEY and CDR2 SVGAGI. V lost 9 bases and J 7 bases, leaving 7 bases between the germline ends. The CDR3 is 11 amino acids.

The chain is built from TRBV12-5 and TRBJ1-2; D uncertain. CDR1 LGHNT and CDR2 FRNRAP come from the germline V gene. Trimming removed 6 bases from V and 11 bases from J, with 19 bases in between. The CDR3 sequence is 13 residues long. The DNA for the CDR3 is TGTGCTAGTGGCGTTGGCGGTTGGGGTGTGTACACCTTC. This gives the protein CASGVGGWGVYTF.

The chain uses TRBV28 and TRBJ2-7; perhaps TRBD1 as D (5 bases). CDR1 is MDHEN and CDR2 is SYDVKM in the germline V gene. The CDR3 covers 18 residues. The V end lost 4 bases, the J end lost 0 bases, and 22 bases lay between the germline ends. The CDR3 DNA reads TGTGCCAGCAGTTCCCCGTTAGACAGTCATCTTTCCTCCTACGAGCAGTACTTC. It yields the protein CASSSPLDSHLSSYEQYF.

The chain recombines TRBV7-8 with TRBJ1-1; D perhaps matches TRBD1 (6 bases). Germline V gene sequence: CDR1 SGHVS, CDR2 FQNEAQ. Trimming took off 5 bases at V and 1 base at J, with 17 bases between the two ends. The CDR3 has 16 amino acids. The CDR3 loop is CASSPGRGGSNTEAFF. CDR3 nucleotides: TGTGCCAGCAGCCCAGGCAGGGGAGGATCGAACACTGAAGCTTTCTTT.

The rearrangement links TRBV1 to TRBJ1-2. TRBV1 is assigned pseudogene status. The CDR3 length is 15 residues. CDR3 bases: TGCACCACCCACCAAACGGCGGGACTTCAGTATGGCTACACCTTC. This translates into CTTHQTAGLQYGYTF.